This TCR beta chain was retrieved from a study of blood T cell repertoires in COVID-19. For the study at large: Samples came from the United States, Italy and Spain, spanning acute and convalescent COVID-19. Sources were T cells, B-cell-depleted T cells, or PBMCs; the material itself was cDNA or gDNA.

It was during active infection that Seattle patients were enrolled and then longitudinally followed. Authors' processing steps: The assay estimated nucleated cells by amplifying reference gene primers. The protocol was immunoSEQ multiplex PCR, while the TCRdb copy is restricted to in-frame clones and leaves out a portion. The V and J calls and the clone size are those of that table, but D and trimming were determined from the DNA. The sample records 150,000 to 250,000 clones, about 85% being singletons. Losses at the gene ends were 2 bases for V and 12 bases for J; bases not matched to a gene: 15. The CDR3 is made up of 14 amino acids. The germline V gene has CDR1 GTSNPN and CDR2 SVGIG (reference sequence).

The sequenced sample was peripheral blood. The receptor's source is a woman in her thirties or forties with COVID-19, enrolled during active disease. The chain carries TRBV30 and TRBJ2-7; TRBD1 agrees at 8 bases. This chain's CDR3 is CAWSPYPDRAFSYF. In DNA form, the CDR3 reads TGTGCCTGGAGTCCCTACCCGGACAGGGCCTTCTCGTACTTC. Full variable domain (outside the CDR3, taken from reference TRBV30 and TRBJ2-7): SQTIHQWPATLVQPVGSPLSLECTVEGTSNPNLYWYRQAAGRGLQLLFYSVGIGQISSEVPQNLSASRPQDRQFILSSKKLLLSDSGFYLCAWSPYPDRAFSYFGPGTRLTVT.